The sequence of this T cell receptor beta chain was determined in a study of tumor-infiltrating lymphocytes in localized non-small cell lung cancer. Overall study context: Patients included smokers and never-smokers with various histologies, some sampled after neoadjuvant chemotherapy.

General observations from the study: Higher tumor T cell infiltration than in uninvolved lung was supported by TCRbeta sequencing. Recurrence-free survival showed no association with tumor T-cell fraction. T-cell fraction did not differ between immunotypes IM1 and IM2.

In the case of this clone: Its cognate antigen is unknown.

CDR3 length: 13 residues. Trimming stripped 2 bases from V and 0 bases from J, with 7 bases between. Germline V gene sequence: CDR1 GTSNPN, CDR2 SVGIG (reference sequence). The assay was immunoSEQ multiplex PCR, and TCRdb's table has in-frame clones only and misses some. This table has about 16,000 clones, around 75% appearing once. The chain joins TRBV30 to TRBJ1-1; unclear D gene. This sequence originates from a human donor with non-small cell lung cancer. Sequenced: lung tumor tissue. CDR3 bases: TGTGCCTGGAGTAGACCCTTGAACACTGAAGCTTTCTTT. It is translated as CAWSRPLNTEAFF. Looking up the rest from reference TRBV30 and TRBJ1-1 gives the full variable domain: SQTIHQWPATLVQPVGSPLSLECTVEGTSNPNLYWYRQAAGRGLQLLFYSVGIGQISSEVPQNLSASRPQDRQFILSSKKLLLSDSGFYLCAWSRPLNTEAFFGQGTRLTVV.